These 4 T cell receptor beta chains came from one sample sequenced in a study of T cell responses to AZD1222 COVID-19 vaccine. TCRdb's table, derived via immunoSEQ multiplex PCR, lists solely in-frame clones and lacks some. Of 72,000 or so clones detected, under 95% appear once; the ten largest clones hold approximately 4.2%. Sequenced material: peripheral blood, taken on day 0 of AZD1222 vaccination. These TCRs come from an adult in good health.

This rearrangement joins TRBV7-3 to TRBJ2-5, with 13 bases matching TRBD2. With 4 bases clipped from V and 4 bases from J, the junction kept 6 bases outside the gene matches. The CDR3 length is 16 residues. CDR1 SGHTA and CDR2 FQGTGA come from the germline V gene. CDR3 in amino acids: CASSSGLAGVSETQYF. The CDR3 nucleotides are TGTGCCAGCAGCTCTGGACTAGCGGGAGTTTCAGAGACCCAGTACTTC.

The chain links TRBV3-1 (or the pseudogene TRBV3-2) to TRBJ2-7; D might be TRBD1 or TRBD2, each matching 5 bases. The CDR3 runs to 13 residues. Germline loops: CDR1 LGHDT, CDR2 YNNKEL (reference sequence). With 3 bases removed from V and 2 bases from J, the gap between germline ends came to 8 bases. CDR3 DNA: TGTGCCAGCAGCCAGTCGGGACCCTACGAGCAGTACTTC. Its translation: CASSQSGPYEQYF.

Only a few counts were recorded for this clone. The chain recombines TRBV5-5 with TRBJ2-7; 8 bases map to TRBD1. CDR1 and CDR2 from the germline V gene are SGHKS and YYEKEE (reference sequence). The length of the CDR3 is 14 residues. Trimming cost V 4 bases and J 5 bases; bases outside gene matches: 8. Here the CDR3 DNA reads TGTGCCAGCAGCCAGACTAGGGGACAGGACGAGCAGTACTTC. Encoded protein: CASSQTRGQDEQYF.

The genes are TRBV27 and TRBJ2-7, with TRBD1 matching 12 bases. Germline lookup yields CDR1 MNHEY and CDR2 SMNVEV (reference sequence). This CDR3 has 15 residues. After removal of 6 bases from V and 4 bases from J, the junction contained 7 bases not matched to a gene. The CDR3 protein is CASSRGQGAPYEQYF. The CDR3 DNA reads as TGTGCCAGCAGCAGGGGACAGGGGGCTCCTTACGAGCAGTACTTC.